Presented here are 12 T cell receptor beta chains from one specimen sequenced in a study of T cell changes during pregnancy in multiple sclerosis. Measured with immunoSEQ multiplex PCR; TCRdb has only the in-frame clones, and not every one. The top ten clones hold about 13% of a sample with 23,000 or so clones, about 89% of them seen once. The source material was CD8+ T cells from peripheral blood mononuclear cells, sampled in the first trimester of pregnancy. The receptors were gathered from a female donor in good health, enrolled as a control in a pregnancy study.

V is TRBV7-9 and J is TRBJ2-7, with TRBD2 as a possible D gene (5 bases). Trimming shortened V by 5 bases and J by 0 bases, and 17 bases separated the two germline ends. Germline values: CDR1 SEHNR, CDR2 FQNEAQ (reference sequence). The length of the CDR3 is 16 residues. As DNA, the CDR3 is TGTGCCAGCAGCCAAGGACTGCGGCTCAGCTCCTACGAGCAGTACTTC. Its translation is CASSQGLRLSSYEQYF.

The sample holds a few counts of this clone. The chain recombines TRBV4-3 with TRBJ2-2; 9 bases fit TRBD1. Trimming cost V 0 bases and J 7 bases; bases outside gene matches: 6. This CDR3 contains 16 residues. Germline V gene lookup returns CDR1 LGHNA and CDR2 YSLEER. DNA for the CDR3: TGCGCCAGCAGCCAAGAGTTTGGGACAGGGCACGGGGAGCTGTTTTTT. Protein sequence: CASSQEFGTGHGELFF.

This clone is a singleton in its sample. The V call is TRBV5-5, the J call TRBJ1-5; a weak D match, TRBD1 (5 bases). Germline CDR1 SGHKS, CDR2 YYEKEE (reference sequence). The V and J ends lost 4 bases and 0 bases respectively, with 11 bases between them. The CDR3 consists of 15 residues. The CDR3 region is CASSRGDYSNQPQHF. As DNA, the CDR3 is TGTGCCAGCAGCCGAGGGGACTATAGCAATCAGCCCCAGCATTTT.

This clone occurred once. CDR3 amino acids: CASSEMRAVEPQHF. The CDR3 bases are TGTGCCAGCAGTGAAATGAGGGCCGTTGAGCCCCAGCATTTT. This chain joins TRBV6-1 and TRBJ1-5; D unresolved. CDR1 and CDR2 from the germline V gene are MNHNS and SASEGT. The CDR3 totals 14 residues. With 2 bases removed from V and 8 bases from J, the gap between germline ends came to 13 bases.

The rearrangement links TRBV27 to TRBJ2-7; 11 bases fit TRBD2. CDR1 and CDR2 (germline): MNHEY, SMNVEV (reference sequence). The CDR3 loop spans 15 amino acids. With V trimmed by 5 bases and J by 3 bases, 6 bases remained unmatched. The CDR3 sequence is CASSILAGVNYEQYF. DNA for the CDR3: TGTGCCAGCAGTATACTAGCGGGAGTAAACTACGAGCAGTACTTC.

The chain joins TRBV9 to TRBJ2-6; TRBD1 matches at 9 bases. CDR1 is SGDLS and CDR2 is YYNGEE in the germline V gene. This CDR3 is built from 16 residues. J lost 4 bases, V lost 4 bases, and 6 bases had no gene match. The CDR3 sequence is CASSPRTGAGANVLTF. Written as DNA, the CDR3 is TGTGCCAGCAGCCCCCGGACAGGGGCCGGGGCCAACGTCCTGACTTTC.

The chain has TRBV4-3 and TRBJ2-1, with 7 positions matching TRBD2. V lost 0 bases, J lost 2 bases, and 4 bases stayed unmatched. The CDR3 is 16 amino acids. Germline lookup yields CDR1 LGHNA and CDR2 YSLEER. This CDR3 is CASSQESGVPYNEQFF. The CDR3 nucleotides read TGCGCCAGCAGCCAAGAAAGCGGGGTTCCCTACAATGAGCAGTTCTTC.

CDR3 amino acids: CASSRTTGGAYTGELFF. CDR3 DNA: TGCGCCAGCAGCCGAACAACAGGGGGCGCTTACACCGGGGAGCTGTTTTTT. This chain links TRBV4-1 with TRBJ2-2; 9 nucleotides align to TRBD1. The CDR3 length is 17 residues. Germline V CDR1 and CDR2: MGHRA, YSYEKL. The V and J ends lost 4 bases and 3 bases, in that order; junction bases with no gene match: 9.

The chain uses TRBV10-3 and TRBJ2-3; D remains unclear. V lost 4 bases to trimming and J lost 2 bases, with 7 bases between them. CDR1 ENHRY and CDR2 SYGVKD come from the germline V gene. The CDR3 is 13 amino acids. The CDR3 spells CAISVYSTDTQYF. The CDR3 bases are TGTGCCATCAGTGTGTACTCCACAGATACGCAGTATTTT.

The gene calls are TRBV7-9 and TRBJ2-2; the match to TRBD2 covers 9 bases. Germline CDR1 reads SEHNR; CDR2 reads FQNEAQ (reference sequence). With V trimmed by 5 bases and J by 6 bases, 7 bases remained unmatched. The CDR3 spans 15 residues. The CDR3 nucleotides read TGTGCCAGCAGCGGTAGCGGGAGCAAGGCCGGGGAGCTGTTTTTT. Amino acid sequence: CASSGSGSKAGELFF. The variable domain in full, with the rest retrieved from reference TRBV7-9 and TRBJ2-2, is DTGVSQNPRHKITKRGQNVTFRCDPISEHNRLYWYRQTLGQGPEFLTYFQNEAQLEKSRLLSDRFSAERPKGSFSTLEIQRTEQGDSAMYLCASSGSGSKAGELFFGEGSRLTVL.

The gene calls are TRBV5-4 and TRBJ2-4; 7 nucleotides line up with TRBD2. Germline CDR1 and CDR2: SGHNT and YYREEE (reference sequence). The V and J ends lost 4 bases and 1 base, in that order; junction bases with no gene match: 8. This CDR3 is 16 amino acids long. The CDR3 DNA is TGTGCCAGCAGCGGGTACTTCGGGGGGGCCAAAAACATTCAGTACTTC. Its translation is CASSGYFGGAKNIQYF.

This chain connects TRBV19 to TRBJ2-7, with 9 bases identical to TRBD2. The germline V gene encodes CDR1 LNHDA and CDR2 SQIVND (reference sequence). Germline trimming cut 3 bases from V and 7 bases from J; bases unmatched to any gene: 10. The CDR3 runs 15 residues. CDR3 sequence reads: CASSITSGSRREQYF. As DNA, the CDR3 is TGTGCCAGTAGTATCACTAGCGGGTCAAGGAGGGAGCAGTACTTC. Together with reference TRBV19 and TRBJ2-7, the CDR3 gives the full variable domain: DGGITQSPKYLFRKEGQNVTLSCEQNLNHDAMYWYRQDPGQGLRLIYYSQIVNDFQKGDIAEGYSVSREKKESFPLTVTSAQKNPTAFYLCASSITSGSRREQYFGPGTRLTVT.